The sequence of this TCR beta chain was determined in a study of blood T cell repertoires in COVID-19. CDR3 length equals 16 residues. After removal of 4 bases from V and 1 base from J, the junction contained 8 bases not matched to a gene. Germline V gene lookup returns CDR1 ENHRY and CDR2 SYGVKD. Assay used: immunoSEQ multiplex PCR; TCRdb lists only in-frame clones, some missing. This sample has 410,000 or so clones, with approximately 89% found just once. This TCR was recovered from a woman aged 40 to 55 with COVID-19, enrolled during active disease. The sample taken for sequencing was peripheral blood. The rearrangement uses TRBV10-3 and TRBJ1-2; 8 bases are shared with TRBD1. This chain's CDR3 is CAISGTGTGFNYGYTF. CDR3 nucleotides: TGTGCCATCAGTGGGACCGGGACAGGCTTTAACTATGGCTACACCTTC.